The 3 T cell receptor beta chains listed next were all sequenced from one sample in a study of T cell responses to AZD1222 COVID-19 vaccine. TCRdb's table, derived via immunoSEQ multiplex PCR, lists solely in-frame clones and lacks some. The profile shows 99,000 or so clones, about 88% of them singletons. The source was peripheral blood, collected 28 days after the second AZD1222 dose. All receptors derive from an adult who received the AZD1222 COVID-19 vaccine.

The chain carries TRBV5-1 and TRBJ2-3; 7 positions agree with TRBD2. Germline V gene lookup returns CDR1 SGHRS and CDR2 YFSETQ. V was pared by 4 bases and J by 2 bases, with 13 bases of the junction left unmatched. The CDR3 has 17 amino acids. CDR3 amino acids: CASSPSWSSGTTDTQYF. As DNA, the CDR3 is TGCGCCAGCAGCCCTAGCTGGTCCAGCGGGACCACAGATACGCAGTATTTT.

V gene TRBV5-1 combines with J gene TRBJ2-1; the match to TRBD2 covers 11 bases. Trimming took 6 bases from V and 9 from J; bases not matched to a gene: 11. CDR3 size: 15 residues. Germline CDR1 is SGHRS and CDR2 is YFSETQ. The CDR3 sequence: CASTGSTSGSSEQFF. As DNA, the CDR3 is TGCGCCAGCACAGGTTCAACTAGCGGGAGTAGTGAGCAGTTCTTC.

The rearrangement uses TRBV24-1 and TRBJ2-5, with 7 positions matching TRBD1. The CDR3 is made up of 16 amino acids. From germline, CDR1 is KGHDR and CDR2 SFDVKD. V shed 3 bases and J 3 bases; nucleotides not matched to a gene: 9. This CDR3 reads CATSDPSGQSKETQYF. The CDR3 DNA reads TGTGCCACCAGTGATCCATCGGGACAGAGTAAAGAGACCCAGTACTTC.